This T cell receptor (beta chain) is drawn from a study of response to subunit inactivated influenza vaccine. This clonotype was detected a few times. From the RT-PCR reads, TCRdb called clonotypes with MiXCR, one entry per CDR3 protein. The table shows 650,000 to 800,000 distinct CDR3 sequences, with less than 20% occurring only once. Germline CDR1 reads DFQATT; CDR2 reads SNEGSKA (reference sequence). The CDR3 consists of 15 residues. V lost 6 bases to trimming and J lost 2 bases, with 18 bases between them. This clonotype originated in a man aged 50-59 years who received an inactivated influenza vaccine. The sample consisted of PBMCs from blood, taken around 5 days after vaccination. The chain joins TRBV20-1 to TRBJ2-3; possibly TRBD2 for D (5 bases). The CDR3 protein is CSADDGVSNTDTQYF. The CDR3 coding sequence is TGCAGTGCGGACGACGGGGTCAGCAACACAGATACGCAGTATTTT.